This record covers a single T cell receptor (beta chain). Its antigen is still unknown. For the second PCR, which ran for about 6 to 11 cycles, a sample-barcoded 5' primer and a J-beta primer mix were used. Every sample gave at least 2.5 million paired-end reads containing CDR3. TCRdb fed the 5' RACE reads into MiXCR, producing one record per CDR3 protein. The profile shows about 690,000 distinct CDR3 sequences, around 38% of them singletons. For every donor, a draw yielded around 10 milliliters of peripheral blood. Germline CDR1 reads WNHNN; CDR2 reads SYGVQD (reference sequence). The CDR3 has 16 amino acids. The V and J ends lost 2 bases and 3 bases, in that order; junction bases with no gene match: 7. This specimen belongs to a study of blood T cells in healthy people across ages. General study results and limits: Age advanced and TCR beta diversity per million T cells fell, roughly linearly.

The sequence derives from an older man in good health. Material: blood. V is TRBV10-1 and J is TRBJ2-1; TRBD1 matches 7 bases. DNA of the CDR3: TGCGCCAGCAGTGAGGCCCGGGACAGCCGCTACAATGAGCAGTTCTTC. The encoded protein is CASSEARDSRYNEQFF.